This TCR beta chain is from a study of T cells in localized non-small cell lung cancer. Sequencing used immunoSEQ multiplex PCR; TCRdb keeps in-frame clones, though not all of them. This sample has about 46,000 clones, with 81% found just once. Germline CDR1 and CDR2: SNHLY and FYNNEI. The CDR3 runs 13 residues. Between the trimmed V and J ends, which lost 5 bases and 5 bases, there was a span of 13 bases. This TCR derives from a man aged 40-75 years with stage III lung adenocarcinoma. The gene calls are TRBV2 and TRBJ2-7; possible D gene TRBD1, 5 bases. Sequencing was performed on peripheral blood mononuclear cells, taken before any cancer treatment. In DNA form, the CDR3 reads TGTGCCAGCAGTCCAGGGTACAGGCACGAGCAGTACTTC. This translates into CASSPGYRHEQYF.